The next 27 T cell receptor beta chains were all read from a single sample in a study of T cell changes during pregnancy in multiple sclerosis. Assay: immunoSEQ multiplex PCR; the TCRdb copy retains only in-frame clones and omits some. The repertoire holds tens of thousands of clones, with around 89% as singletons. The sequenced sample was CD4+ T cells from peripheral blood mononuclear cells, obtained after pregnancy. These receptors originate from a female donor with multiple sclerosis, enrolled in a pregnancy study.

The CDR3 loop reads CASSLSGRLTNEQFF. CDR3 DNA sequence: TGTGCCAGCAGCCTAAGCGGGAGATTGACAAATGAGCAGTTCTTC. The chain carries TRBV7-9 and TRBJ2-1; 8 nucleotides match TRBD2. This CDR3 is built from 15 residues. Germline CDR1 is SEHNR and CDR2 is FQNEAQ (reference sequence). With 5 bases clipped from V and 7 bases from J, the junction kept 10 bases outside the gene matches.

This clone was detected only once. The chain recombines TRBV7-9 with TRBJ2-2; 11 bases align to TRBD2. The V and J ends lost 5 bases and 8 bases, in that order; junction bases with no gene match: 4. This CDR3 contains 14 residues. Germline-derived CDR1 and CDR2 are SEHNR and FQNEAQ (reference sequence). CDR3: CASSLTSGSGELFF. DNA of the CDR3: TGTGCCAGCAGCCTTACTAGCGGGAGTGGGGAGCTGTTTTTT.

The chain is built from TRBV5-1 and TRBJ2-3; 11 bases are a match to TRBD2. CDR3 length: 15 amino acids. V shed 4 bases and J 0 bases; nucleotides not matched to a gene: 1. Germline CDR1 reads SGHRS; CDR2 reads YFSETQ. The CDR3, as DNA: TGCGCCAGCAGCGGGACTAGCGGTAGCACAGATACGCAGTATTTT. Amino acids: CASSGTSGSTDTQYF.

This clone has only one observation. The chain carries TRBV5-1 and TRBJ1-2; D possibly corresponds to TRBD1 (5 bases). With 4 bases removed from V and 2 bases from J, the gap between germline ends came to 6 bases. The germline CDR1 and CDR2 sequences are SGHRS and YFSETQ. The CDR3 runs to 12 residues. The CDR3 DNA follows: TGCGCCAGCAGCGCAGGGAACTATGGCTACACCTTC. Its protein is CASSAGNYGYTF.

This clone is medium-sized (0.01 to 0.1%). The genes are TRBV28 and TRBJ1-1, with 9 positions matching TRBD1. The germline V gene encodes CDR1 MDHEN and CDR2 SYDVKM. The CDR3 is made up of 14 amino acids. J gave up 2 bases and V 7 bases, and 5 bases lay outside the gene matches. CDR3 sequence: CASTTGQGNTEAFF. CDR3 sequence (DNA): TGTGCCAGCACCACGGGACAGGGAAACACTGAAGCTTTCTTT.

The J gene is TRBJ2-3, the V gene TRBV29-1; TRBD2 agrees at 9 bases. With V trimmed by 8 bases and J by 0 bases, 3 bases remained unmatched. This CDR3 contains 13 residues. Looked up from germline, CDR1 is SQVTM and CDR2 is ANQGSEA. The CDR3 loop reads CSFAGGSTDTQYF. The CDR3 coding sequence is TGCAGCTTTGCGGGAGGGAGCACAGATACGCAGTATTTT.

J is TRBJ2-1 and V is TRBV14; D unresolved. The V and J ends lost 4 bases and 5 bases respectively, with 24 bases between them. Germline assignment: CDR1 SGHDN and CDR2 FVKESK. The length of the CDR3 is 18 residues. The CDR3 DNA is TGTGCCAGCAGCCCCCATAGGAGCTCTAGGCCCAGCAACAATGAGCAGTTCTTC. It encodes CASSPHRSSRPSNNEQFF.

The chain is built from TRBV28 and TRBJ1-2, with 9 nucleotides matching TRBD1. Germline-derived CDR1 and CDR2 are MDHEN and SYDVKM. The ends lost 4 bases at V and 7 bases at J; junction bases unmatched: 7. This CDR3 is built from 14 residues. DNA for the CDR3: TGTGCCAGCAGTTCGCCCGGGACAGGGTCTGGCTACACCTTC. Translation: CASSSPGTGSGYTF.

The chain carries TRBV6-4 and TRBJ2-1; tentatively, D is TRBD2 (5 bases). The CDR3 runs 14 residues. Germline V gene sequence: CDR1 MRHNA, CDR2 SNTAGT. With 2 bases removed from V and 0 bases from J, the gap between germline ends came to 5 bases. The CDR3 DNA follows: TGTGCCAGCAGTGACGGGAGCTCCTACAATGAGCAGTTCTTC. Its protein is CASSDGSSYNEQFF.

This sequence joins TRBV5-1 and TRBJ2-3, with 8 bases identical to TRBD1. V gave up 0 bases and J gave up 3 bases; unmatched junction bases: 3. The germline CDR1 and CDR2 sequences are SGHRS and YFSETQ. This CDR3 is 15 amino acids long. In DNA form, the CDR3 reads TGCGCCAGCAGCTTGGGACAGGGGACAACAGATACGCAGTATTTT. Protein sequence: CASSLGQGTTDTQYF. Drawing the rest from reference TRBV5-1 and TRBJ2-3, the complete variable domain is KAGVTQTPRYLIKTRGQQVTLSCSPISGHRSVSWYQQTPGQGLQFLFEYFSETQRNKGNFPGRFSGRQFSNSRSEMNVSTLELGDSALYLCASSLGQGTTDTQYFGPGTRLTVL.

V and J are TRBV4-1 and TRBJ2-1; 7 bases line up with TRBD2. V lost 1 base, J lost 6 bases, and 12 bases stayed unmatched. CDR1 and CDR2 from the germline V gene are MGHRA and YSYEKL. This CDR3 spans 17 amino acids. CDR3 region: CASSQGIFSGLGNEQFF. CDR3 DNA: TGCGCCAGCAGCCAAGGAATATTTAGCGGGTTGGGCAATGAGCAGTTCTTC.

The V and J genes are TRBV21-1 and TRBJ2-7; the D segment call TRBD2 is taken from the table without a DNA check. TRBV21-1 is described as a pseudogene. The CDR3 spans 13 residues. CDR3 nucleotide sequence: TGTGCCAGCAGGGCAAGGAGGGCCTACGAGCAGTACTTC. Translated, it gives CASRARRAYEQYF.

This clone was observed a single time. The CDR3 DNA follows: TGTGCCAGTAGCACGGGACAATCGGTTGGAAACACCATATATTTT. As protein: CASSTGQSVGNTIYF. The V gene is TRBV19, the J gene TRBJ1-3, with D maybe TRBD1 (6 bases). Germline CDR1 and CDR2: LNHDA and SQIVND (reference sequence). The CDR3 is 15 residues long. Deletions cut 6 bases from V and 3 bases from J, with 15 bases between.

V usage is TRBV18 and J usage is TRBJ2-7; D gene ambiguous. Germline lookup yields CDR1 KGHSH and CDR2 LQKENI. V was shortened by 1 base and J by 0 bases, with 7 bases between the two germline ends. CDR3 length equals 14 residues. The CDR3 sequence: CASSPRDSSYEQYF. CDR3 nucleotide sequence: TGTGCCAGCTCACCACGTGACTCCTCCTACGAGCAGTACTTC.

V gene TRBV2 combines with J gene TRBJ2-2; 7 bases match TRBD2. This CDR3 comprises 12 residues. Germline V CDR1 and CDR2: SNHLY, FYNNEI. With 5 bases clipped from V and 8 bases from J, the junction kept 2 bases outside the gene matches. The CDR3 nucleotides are TGTGCCAGCAGTTGGGGAGGGGGGGAGCTGTTTTTT. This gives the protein CASSWGGGELFF.

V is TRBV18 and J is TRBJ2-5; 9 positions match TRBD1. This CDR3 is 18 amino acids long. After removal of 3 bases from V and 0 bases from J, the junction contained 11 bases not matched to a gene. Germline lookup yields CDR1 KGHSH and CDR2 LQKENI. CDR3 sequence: CASSPLAGTGLYQETQYF. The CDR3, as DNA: TGTGCCAGCTCACCTTTAGCCGGGACAGGGCTTTACCAAGAGACCCAGTACTTC. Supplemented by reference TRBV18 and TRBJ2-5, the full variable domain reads NAGVMQNPRHLVRRRGQEARLRCSPMKGHSHVYWYRQLPEEGLKFMVYLQKENIIDESGMPKERFSAEFPKEGPSILRIQQVVRGDSAAYFCASSPLAGTGLYQETQYFGPGTRLLVL.

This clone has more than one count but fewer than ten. The CDR3 here is CASSLNPGGLDEQFF. The DNA for the CDR3 is TGCGCCAGCAGCTTGAATCCAGGGGGTCTGGATGAGCAGTTCTTC. The rearrangement links TRBV5-1 to TRBJ2-1, with 7 bases aligning to TRBD1. V gave up 1 base and J gave up 8 bases; unmatched junction bases: 9. CDR1 SGHRS and CDR2 YFSETQ come from the germline V gene. This CDR3 spans 15 amino acids. Combining the CDR3 with reference TRBV5-1 and TRBJ2-1 gives the whole variable domain KAGVTQTPRYLIKTRGQQVTLSCSPISGHRSVSWYQQTPGQGLQFLFEYFSETQRNKGNFPGRFSGRQFSNSRSEMNVSTLELGDSALYLCASSLNPGGLDEQFFGPGTRLTVL.

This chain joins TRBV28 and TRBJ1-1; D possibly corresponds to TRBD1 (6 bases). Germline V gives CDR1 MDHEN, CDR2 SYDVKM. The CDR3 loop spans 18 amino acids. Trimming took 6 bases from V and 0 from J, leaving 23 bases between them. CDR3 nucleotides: TGTGCCAGCAGAAACTCGATAGGGACAATTAGATTGAACACTGAAGCTTTCTTT. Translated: CASRNSIGTIRLNTEAFF.

For the CDR3, the DNA is TGCGCCAGCAGCTCGACTAGCGGGAGGGTCACCGGGGAGCTGTTTTTT. It translates to CASSSTSGRVTGELFF. The chain couples TRBV5-1 to TRBJ2-2; 14 nucleotides line up with TRBD2. The CDR3 contains 16 residues. Trimming removed 3 bases from V and 4 bases from J; junction bases left unmatched: 2. CDR1 SGHRS and CDR2 YFSETQ come from the germline V gene.

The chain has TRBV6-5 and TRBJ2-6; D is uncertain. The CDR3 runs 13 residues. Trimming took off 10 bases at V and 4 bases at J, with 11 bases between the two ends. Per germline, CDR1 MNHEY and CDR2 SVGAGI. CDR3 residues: CATYLRGANVLTF. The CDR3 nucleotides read TGTGCCACCTACCTTCGGGGGGCCAACGTCCTGACTTTC.

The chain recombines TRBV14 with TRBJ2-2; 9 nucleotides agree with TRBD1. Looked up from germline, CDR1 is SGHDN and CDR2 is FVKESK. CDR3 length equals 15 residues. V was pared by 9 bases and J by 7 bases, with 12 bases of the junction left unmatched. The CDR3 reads CASSSWDREIGELFF. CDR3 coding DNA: TGTGCCAGTTCGTCATGGGACAGGGAAATCGGGGAGCTGTTTTTT.

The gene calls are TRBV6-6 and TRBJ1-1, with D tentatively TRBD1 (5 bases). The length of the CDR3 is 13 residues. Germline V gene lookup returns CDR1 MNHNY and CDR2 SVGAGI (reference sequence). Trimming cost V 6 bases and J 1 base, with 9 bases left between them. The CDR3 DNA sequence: TGTGCCAGCAGGATCCAGGGGAACACTGAAGCTTTCTTT. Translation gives CASRIQGNTEAFF.

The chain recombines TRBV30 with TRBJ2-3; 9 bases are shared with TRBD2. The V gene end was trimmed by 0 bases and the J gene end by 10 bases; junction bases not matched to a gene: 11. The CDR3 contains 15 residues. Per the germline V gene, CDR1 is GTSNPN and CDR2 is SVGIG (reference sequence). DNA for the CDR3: TGTGCCTGGAGTGTCGCTAGCGGGGTCCCACTGTCGCAGTATTTT. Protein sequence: CAWSVASGVPLSQYF.

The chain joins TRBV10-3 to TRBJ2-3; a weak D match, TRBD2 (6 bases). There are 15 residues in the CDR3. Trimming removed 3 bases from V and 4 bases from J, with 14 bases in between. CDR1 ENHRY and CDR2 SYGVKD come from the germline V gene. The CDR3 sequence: CAISDPRRAPDTQYF. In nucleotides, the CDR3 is TGTGCCATCAGTGACCCCAGGAGGGCCCCAGATACGCAGTATTTT.

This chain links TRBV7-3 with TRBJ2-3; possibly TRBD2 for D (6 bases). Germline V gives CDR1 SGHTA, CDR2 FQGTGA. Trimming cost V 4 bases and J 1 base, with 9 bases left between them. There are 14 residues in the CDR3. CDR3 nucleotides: TGTGCCAGCAGCTCGACTAGTGGCACAGATACGCAGTATTTT. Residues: CASSSTSGTDTQYF.

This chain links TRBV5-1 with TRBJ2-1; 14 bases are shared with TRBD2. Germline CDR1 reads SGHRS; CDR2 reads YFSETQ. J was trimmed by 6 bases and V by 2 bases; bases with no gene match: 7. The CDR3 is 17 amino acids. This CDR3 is CASSLAGTSGRPNEQFF. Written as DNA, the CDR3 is TGCGCCAGCAGCTTAGCCGGGACTAGCGGGAGACCCAATGAGCAGTTCTTC.

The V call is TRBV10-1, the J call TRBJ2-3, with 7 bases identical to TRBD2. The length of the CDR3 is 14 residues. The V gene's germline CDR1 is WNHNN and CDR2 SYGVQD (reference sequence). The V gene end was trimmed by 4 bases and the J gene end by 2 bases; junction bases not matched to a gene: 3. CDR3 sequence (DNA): TGCGCCAGCAGTGGCGGGAGCATCACAGATACGCAGTATTTT. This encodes CASSGGSITDTQYF.